This T cell receptor beta chain was found in a study of control samples from healthy donors and cancer patients. This CDR3 is built from 15 residues. Germline CDR1 is MNHEY and CDR2 is SMNVEV (reference sequence). Losses at the gene ends were 6 bases for V and 2 bases for J; bases not matched to a gene: 8. Method: immunoSEQ multiplex PCR; TCRdb's copy keeps in-frame clones and lacks some. The sample has roughly 130,000 clones, around 90% seen once. The chain is built from TRBV27 and TRBJ2-5, with 8 bases matching TRBD1. The sample was blood. The sequence derives from a man in his late teens or twenties in good health. DNA of the CDR3: TGTGCCAGCAGCCCCGGGACAGGTATTCAAGAGACCCAGTACTTC. Its translation is CASSPGTGIQETQYF.